The present T cell receptor beta chain was sequenced within a study of blood T cell repertoires in COVID-19. Sequencing was performed with immunoSEQ multiplex PCR; in TCRdb, only in-frame clones are kept and a portion is missing. Here the sample spans around 240,000 clones, roughly 88% being singletons. Cohorts were assigned according to the clinical history that participants reported. The sequence was collected from a woman aged 45 to 65 who had recovered from COVID-19. The sample comprised PBMCs or T cells enriched from blood (not recorded which).

CDR3 loop: CASSGAYGTEKSYGYTF. Written as DNA, the CDR3 is TGTGCCAGCAGTGGCGCCTATGGGACAGAGAAAAGCTATGGCTACACCTTC. This chain joins TRBV2 and TRBJ1-2, with 7 positions matching TRBD1. The CDR3 is 17 residues long. J was trimmed by 4 bases and V by 4 bases; bases with no gene match: 15. Germline lookup yields CDR1 SNHLY and CDR2 FYNNEI.